A single sample is the source of the 2 T cell receptor beta chains below, sequenced in a study of blood T cell repertoires in COVID-19. The repertoire was sequenced with immunoSEQ multiplex PCR; TCRdb's copy has only in-frame clones and lacks some. The sample carries some 230,000 clones, around 84% recorded once. What was sequenced was peripheral blood. The receptor set was obtained from an older woman who had recovered from COVID-19.

The V gene is TRBV20-1, the J gene TRBJ2-1; D is uncertain. V shed 3 bases and J shed 5 bases, with 11 bases lying between them. The CDR3 is 13 residues long. Per the germline V gene, CDR1 is DFQATT and CDR2 is SNEGSKA (reference sequence). In nucleotides, the CDR3 is TGCAGTGCTAGTGGGTGGCCTCACAATGAGCAGTTCTTC. Amino acid sequence: CSASGWPHNEQFF.

The chain is built from TRBV4-3 and TRBJ2-5; 10 bases are a match to TRBD2. With V trimmed by 2 bases and J by 5 bases, 11 bases remained unmatched. The germline CDR1 and CDR2 sequences are LGHNA and YSLEER. CDR3 length: 17 amino acids. The CDR3 is CASSQTSGGAVFETQYF. The CDR3 DNA reads TGCGCCAGCAGCCAAACGAGCGGGGGGGCCGTTTTTGAGACCCAGTACTTC.